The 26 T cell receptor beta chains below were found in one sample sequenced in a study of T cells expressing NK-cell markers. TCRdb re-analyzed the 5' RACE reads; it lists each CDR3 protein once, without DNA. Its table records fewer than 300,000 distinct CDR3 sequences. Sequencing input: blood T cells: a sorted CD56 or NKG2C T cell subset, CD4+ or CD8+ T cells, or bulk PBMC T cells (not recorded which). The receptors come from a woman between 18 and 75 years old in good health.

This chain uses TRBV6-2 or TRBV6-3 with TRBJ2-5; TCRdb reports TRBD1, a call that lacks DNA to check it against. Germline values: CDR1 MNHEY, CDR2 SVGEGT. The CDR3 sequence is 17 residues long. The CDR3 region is CASSYSPRSVNQETQYF.

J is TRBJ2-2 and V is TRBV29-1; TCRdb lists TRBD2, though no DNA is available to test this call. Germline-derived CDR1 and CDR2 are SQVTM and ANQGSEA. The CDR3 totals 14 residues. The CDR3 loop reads CSVAGASRTGELFF.

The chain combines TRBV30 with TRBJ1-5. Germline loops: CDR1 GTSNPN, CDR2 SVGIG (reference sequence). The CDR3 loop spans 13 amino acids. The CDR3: CAWKHGGNQPQHF.

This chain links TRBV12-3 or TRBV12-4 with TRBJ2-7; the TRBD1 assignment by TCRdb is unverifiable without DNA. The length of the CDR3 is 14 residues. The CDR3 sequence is CASSFGGADYEQYF.

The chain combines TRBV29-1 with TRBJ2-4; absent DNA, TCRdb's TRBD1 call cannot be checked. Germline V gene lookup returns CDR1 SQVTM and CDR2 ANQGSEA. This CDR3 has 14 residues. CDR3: CSVEGRGLGNIQYF.

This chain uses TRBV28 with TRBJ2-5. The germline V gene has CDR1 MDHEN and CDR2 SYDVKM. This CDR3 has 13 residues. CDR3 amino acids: CASSWEYQETQYF.

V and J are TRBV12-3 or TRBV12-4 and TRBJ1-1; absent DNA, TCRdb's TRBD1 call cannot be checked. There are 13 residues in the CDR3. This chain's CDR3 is CASTSQGRVEAFF.

CDR3 sequence: CASRPGRVQETQYF. The chain couples TRBV12-3 or TRBV12-4 to TRBJ2-5; TCRdb outputs TRBD1, but without DNA this stays unchecked. The CDR3 length is 14 residues.

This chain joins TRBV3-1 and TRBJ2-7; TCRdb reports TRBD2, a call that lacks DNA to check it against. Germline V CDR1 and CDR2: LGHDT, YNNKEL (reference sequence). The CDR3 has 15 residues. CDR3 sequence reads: CASSQASGKSYEQYF.

The chain's CDR3 is CASSLASRGRGSYNEQFF. The chain links TRBV7-3 to TRBJ2-1; TCRdb picks TRBD1, but there is no DNA to check that call. The CDR3 spans 18 residues. Germline-derived CDR1 and CDR2 are SGHTA and FQGTGA.

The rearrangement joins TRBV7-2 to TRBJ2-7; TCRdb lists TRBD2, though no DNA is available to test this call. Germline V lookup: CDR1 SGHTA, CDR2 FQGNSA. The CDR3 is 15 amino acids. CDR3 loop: CASSPEPAGAYEQYF.

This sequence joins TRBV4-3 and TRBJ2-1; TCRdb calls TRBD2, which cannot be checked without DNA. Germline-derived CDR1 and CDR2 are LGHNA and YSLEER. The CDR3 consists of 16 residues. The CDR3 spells CASSQDQAGTYNEQFF.

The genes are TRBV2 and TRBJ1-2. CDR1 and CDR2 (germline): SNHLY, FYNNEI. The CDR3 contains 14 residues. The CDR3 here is CASSNTGTSYGYTF.

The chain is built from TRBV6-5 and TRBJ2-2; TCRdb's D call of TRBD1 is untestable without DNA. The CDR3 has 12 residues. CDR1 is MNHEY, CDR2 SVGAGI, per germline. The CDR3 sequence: CASSALTGELFF.

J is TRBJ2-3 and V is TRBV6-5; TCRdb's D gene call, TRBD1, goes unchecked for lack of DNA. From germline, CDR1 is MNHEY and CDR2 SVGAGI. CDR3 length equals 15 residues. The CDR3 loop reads CASSYGFGGEDTQYF.

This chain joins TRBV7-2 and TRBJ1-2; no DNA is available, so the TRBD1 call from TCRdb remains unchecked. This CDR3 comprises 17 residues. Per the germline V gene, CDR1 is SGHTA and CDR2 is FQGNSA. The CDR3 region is CASSLAGGTVANYGYTF.

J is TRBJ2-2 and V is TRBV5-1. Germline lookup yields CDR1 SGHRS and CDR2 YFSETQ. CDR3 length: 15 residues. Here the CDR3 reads CASSPQAANTGELFF.

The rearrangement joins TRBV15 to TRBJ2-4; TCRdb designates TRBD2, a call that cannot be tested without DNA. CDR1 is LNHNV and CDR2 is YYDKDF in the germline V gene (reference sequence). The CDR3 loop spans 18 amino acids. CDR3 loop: CATSRDGRGAGGGNIQYF.

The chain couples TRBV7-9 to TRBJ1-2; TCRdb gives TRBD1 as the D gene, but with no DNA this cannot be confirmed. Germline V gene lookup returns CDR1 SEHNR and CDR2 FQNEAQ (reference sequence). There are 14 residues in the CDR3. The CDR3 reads CASSPPGGDYGYTF.

The CDR3 is CASSQATRGGSGGVDNEQFF. The rearrangement links TRBV4-3 to TRBJ2-1; TCRdb indicates TRBD1, and absent DNA this call remains unverified. Germline CDR1 is LGHNA and CDR2 is YSLEER. The CDR3 runs to 20 residues.

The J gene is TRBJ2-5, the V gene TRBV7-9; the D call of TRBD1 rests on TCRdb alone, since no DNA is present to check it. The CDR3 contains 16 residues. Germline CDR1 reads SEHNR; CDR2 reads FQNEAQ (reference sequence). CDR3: CASSLFGRFGQETQYF.

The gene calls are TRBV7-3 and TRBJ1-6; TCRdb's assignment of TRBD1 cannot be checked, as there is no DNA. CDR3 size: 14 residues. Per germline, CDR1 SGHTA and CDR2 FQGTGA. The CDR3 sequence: CASSLIGGGSPLHF.

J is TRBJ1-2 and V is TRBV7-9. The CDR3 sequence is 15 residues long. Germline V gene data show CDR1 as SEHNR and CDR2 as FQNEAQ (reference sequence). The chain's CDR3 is CASSLDRRISYGYTF.

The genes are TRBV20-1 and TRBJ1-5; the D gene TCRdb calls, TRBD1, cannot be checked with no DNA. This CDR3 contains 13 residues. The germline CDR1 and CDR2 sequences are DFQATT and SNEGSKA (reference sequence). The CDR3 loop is CSATGQAYQPQHF.

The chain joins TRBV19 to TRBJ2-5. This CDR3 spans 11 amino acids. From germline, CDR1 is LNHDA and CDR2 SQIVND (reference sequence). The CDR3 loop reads CASSIDSTQYF.

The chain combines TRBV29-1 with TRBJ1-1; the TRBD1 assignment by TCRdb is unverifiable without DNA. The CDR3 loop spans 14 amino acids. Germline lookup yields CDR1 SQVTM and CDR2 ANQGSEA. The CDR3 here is CSGSSGQINTDAFF.